A single TCR beta chain is shown here with its context. Its antigen remains unidentified. This CDR3 is built from 13 residues. V was pared by 1 base and J by 6 bases, with 10 bases between. Both TRBC1 and TRBC2 were covered by a beta constant-region primer of two equimolar oligonucleotides. Nested alpha and beta constant-region primers with the SP2 primer drove four PCR rounds on ligated cDNA. TCRdb fed the UMI-ligation and nested PCR reads into MiXCR, producing one record per CDR3 protein. The sample consists of about 150,000 distinct CDR3 sequences, about 23% of them appearing once. The data were obtained in a study of naive and memory T cell subsets. Findings and limits, study-wide: A few larger clonotypes appeared in naive repertoires, especially CD8, possibly memory cells re-expressing CD45RA.

The source of this sequence is a human donor in good health. Sequences were obtained from naive CD4+ T cells from blood. The chain employs TRBV12-3 or TRBV12-4 and TRBJ2-7, with TRBD2 as a possible D gene (5 bases). DNA of the CDR3: TGTGCCAGCAGTTTAGTCCCCCGGGGCGAGCAGTACTTC. Residues: CASSLVPRGEQYF.